This TCR beta chain was retrieved from a study of T cell repertoires and leukemia-associated antigens. General study findings and limits: No direct test of specificity or function was done for expanded clones.

TCRdb reprocessed the 5' RACE reads with MiXCR, giving one entry per CDR3 protein. The table lists roughly 10,000 distinct CDR3 sequences, 40% to 45% of them singletons. With 1 base removed from V and 0 bases from J, the gap between germline ends came to 14 bases. There are 16 residues in the CDR3. Germline V lookup: CDR1 SGHNT, CDR2 YYREEE (reference sequence). With respect to this clonotype: The antigen remains unidentified.

The chain has TRBV5-4 and TRBJ2-7; D possibly corresponds to TRBD2 (6 bases). This clonotype was sampled from a female donor in good health. Source material: CD3+ T cells sorted from blood and cultured. CDR3 amino acids: CASSLIIGRSSYEQYF. In DNA, the CDR3 is TGTGCCAGCAGCTTGATCATTGGGAGGAGCTCCTACGAGCAGTACTTC.